Each of the 3 T cell receptor beta chains below was sequenced from the same sample in a study of OX40 agonist ivuxolimab in advanced cancers. Sequencing was performed with immunoSEQ multiplex PCR; in TCRdb, only in-frame clones are kept and a portion is missing. Of 40,000 to 60,000 clones listed, around nine tenths are singletons. This sample comprised CD4+ or CD8+ T cells sorted from blood, obtained in a trial of the OX40 agonist ivuxolimab. All receptors derive from an adult with an advanced solid tumor such as melanoma, head and neck, liver or kidney cancer.

V is TRBV9 and J is TRBJ1-3; D call uncertain. Trimming pared 4 bases from V and 3 bases from J, leaving 8 bases between. The length of the CDR3 is 13 residues. Germline V gene sequence: CDR1 SGDLS, CDR2 YYNGEE. CDR3 residues: CASSSSSGNTIYF. The DNA for the CDR3 is TGTGCCAGCAGCTCATCAAGTGGAAACACCATATATTTT.

This sequence joins TRBV10-2 and TRBJ1-4; D remains ambiguous. This CDR3 spans 13 amino acids. Trimming left V 3 bases short and J 4 bases short, with 6 bases between. CDR1 and CDR2 (germline): WSHSY, SAAADI. DNA of the CDR3: TGCGCCAGCAGTGATAAGGATAATGAAAAACTGTTTTTT. Protein sequence: CASSDKDNEKLFF.

This chain links TRBV12-5 with TRBJ1-1; 7 bases align to TRBD1. CDR3 length: 16 amino acids. CDR1 is LGHNT, CDR2 FRNRAP, per germline. The V gene end was trimmed by 0 bases and the J gene end by 0 bases; junction bases not matched to a gene: 4. The CDR3 here is CASGLVLDRLNTEAFF. CDR3 DNA: TGTGCTAGTGGTTTGGTACTGGACAGGTTGAACACTGAAGCTTTCTTT.